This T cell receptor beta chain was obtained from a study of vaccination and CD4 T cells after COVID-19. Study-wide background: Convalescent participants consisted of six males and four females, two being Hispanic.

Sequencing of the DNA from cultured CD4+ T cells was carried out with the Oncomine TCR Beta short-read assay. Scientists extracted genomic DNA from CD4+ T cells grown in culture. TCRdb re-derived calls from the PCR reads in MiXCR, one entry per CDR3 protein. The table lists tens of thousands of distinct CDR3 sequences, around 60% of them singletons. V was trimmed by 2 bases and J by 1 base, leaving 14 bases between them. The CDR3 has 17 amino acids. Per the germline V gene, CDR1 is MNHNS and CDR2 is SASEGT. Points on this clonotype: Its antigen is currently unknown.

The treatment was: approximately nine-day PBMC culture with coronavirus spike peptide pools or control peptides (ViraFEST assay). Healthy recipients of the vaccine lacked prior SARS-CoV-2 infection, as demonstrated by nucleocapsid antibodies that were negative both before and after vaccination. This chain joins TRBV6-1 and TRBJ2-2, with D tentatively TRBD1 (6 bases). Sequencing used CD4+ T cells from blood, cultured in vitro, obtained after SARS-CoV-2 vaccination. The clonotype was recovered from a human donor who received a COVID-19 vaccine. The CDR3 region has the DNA TGTGCCAGCAGTGAACGGCTTTCACAGGGGAACACCGGGGAGCTGTTTTTT. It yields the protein CASSERLSQGNTGELFF.